The 19 T cell receptor beta chains below come from one sample, sequenced in a study of response to subunit inactivated influenza vaccine listed by TCRdb under 2018. The library was generated by RT-PCR. These reads were obtained on an Illumina HiSeq 2500. TCRdb redid the processing of the public reads, applying fastp at Q25 and MiXCR, and retained in-frame beta chains. Each CDR3 protein gets just one entry, which takes the most common genes and DNA from the rows behind it. The sample table contains hundreds of thousands of distinct CDR3 sequences; only one count was recorded for around a sixth of them. The ten largest clones capture around 10% of the sample. The specimen was PBMCs from blood, collected roughly 13 days after vaccination. The receptors shown here come from a man aged 50 to 60 who received an inactivated influenza vaccine. Donor details come from another sample of the same person, matched by shared clones.

The J gene is TRBJ2-5, the V gene TRBV11-3; no clear D gene. Per germline, CDR1 SGHNT and CDR2 YENEEA. Trimming left V 1 base short and J 1 base short, with 10 bases between. This CDR3 is built from 15 residues. In DNA, the CDR3 is TGTGCCAGCAGCTTAGGTCTTGGCGTCCAAGAGACCCAGTACTTC. Amino acids: CASSLGLGVQETQYF.

Many counts were recorded for this clonotype. The V gene is TRBV29-1, the J gene TRBJ1-1; D gene unclear. CDR3 length: 11 residues. Germline CDR1 SQVTM, CDR2 ANQGSEA. V lost 5 bases to trimming and J lost 3 bases, with 7 bases between them. The CDR3: CSVFRDTEAFF. The CDR3 nucleotides read TGCAGCGTTTTTCGGGACACTGAAGCTTTCTTT.

This clonotype was counted only a few times. This chain joins TRBV2 and TRBJ2-2; no firm D call. CDR1 is SNHLY and CDR2 is FYNNEI in the germline V gene. The length of the CDR3 is 14 residues. Trimming stripped 4 bases from V and 3 bases from J, with 9 bases between. The CDR3 protein is CASSVVGYTGELFF. The CDR3 DNA sequence: TGTGCCAGCAGTGTTGTAGGGTACACCGGGGAGCTGTTTTTT.

This clonotype was observed a handful of times. The chain is built from TRBV5-6 and TRBJ2-6, with D hard to call. This CDR3 has 17 amino acids. The V and J ends lost 1 base and 0 bases respectively, with 11 bases between them. CDR1 is SGHDT and CDR2 is YYEEEE in the germline V gene. The CDR3, as DNA: TGTGCCAGCAGCTTGTTGAGTGGTCGCTCTGGGGCCAACGTCCTGACTTTC. This codes for CASSLLSGRSGANVLTF.

This sequence joins TRBV14 and TRBJ2-5; D is possibly TRBD1 (6 bases). Deletions cut 2 bases from V and 13 bases from J, with 17 bases between. This CDR3 region has 13 residues. Germline V lookup: CDR1 SGHDN, CDR2 FVKESK. CDR3 residues: CASSQFVEGERYF. Here the CDR3 DNA reads TGTGCCAGCAGCCAATTCGTTGAGGGGGAAAGGTACTTC.

This clonotype has only a few counts. V and J are TRBV20-1 and TRBJ2-7, with TRBD1 as a possible D gene (6 bases). Trimming shortened V by 1 base and J by 6 bases, and 10 bases separated the two germline ends. This CDR3 has 12 residues. From germline, CDR1 is DFQATT and CDR2 SNEGSKA (reference sequence). For the CDR3, the DNA is TGCAGTGCTAGAGTTGTAGGGGGCGAGCAGTACTTC. Its translation: CSARVVGGEQYF.

This clonotype was recorded a few times. CDR3 DNA: TGCGCCAGCAGCTTGGCTCAGACGGGCAGGGGGACTGGGGCCAACGTCCTGACTTTC. Translated: CASSLAQTGRGTGANVLTF. The chain employs TRBV5-1 and TRBJ2-6, with TRBD1 matching 7 bases. CDR1 and CDR2 from the germline V gene are SGHRS and YFSETQ. This CDR3 is built from 19 residues. Trimming cost V 0 bases and J 2 bases; bases outside gene matches: 11.

V is TRBV20-1 and J is TRBJ1-5, with TRBD1 as a possible D gene (5 bases). Per the germline V gene, CDR1 is DFQATT and CDR2 is SNEGSKA (reference sequence). Trimming pared 1 base from V and 4 bases from J, leaving 14 bases between. The length of the CDR3 is 15 residues. The CDR3 region has the DNA TGCAGTGCTAGAGCCGGGACTTACCGAAATCAGCCCCAGCATTTT. Translating it yields CSARAGTYRNQPQHF.

This clonotype was counted a few times. This sequence joins TRBV5-1 and TRBJ1-1; D gene unclear. V lost 4 bases and J lost 0, with 13 bases in between. The CDR3 extends over 15 amino acids. CDR1 is SGHRS and CDR2 is YFSETQ in the germline V gene. The CDR3 region is CASSHGNGVNTEAFF. The CDR3 DNA follows: TGCGCCAGCAGCCACGGCAATGGAGTGAACACTGAAGCTTTCTTT.

This clonotype was recorded many times. This chain uses TRBV5-1 with TRBJ1-1; a weak D match, TRBD1 (5 bases). Trimming pared 3 bases from V and 1 base from J, leaving 10 bases between. Germline V gene data show CDR1 as SGHRS and CDR2 as YFSETQ. The CDR3 has 14 residues. CDR3 bases: TGCGCCAGCAGCTCGGGACGTCCGAACACTGAAGCTTTCTTT. Amino acid sequence: CASSSGRPNTEAFF. The full variable domain, with the rest looked up from reference TRBV5-1 and TRBJ1-1, is KAGVTQTPRYLIKTRGQQVTLSCSPISGHRSVSWYQQTPGQGLQFLFEYFSETQRNKGNFPGRFSGRQFSNSRSEMNVSTLELGDSALYLCASSSGRPNTEAFFGQGTRLTVV.

The CDR3 DNA reads as TGCAGCGTTGCTAGCGGGGGGACCTACAATGAGCAGTTCTTC. Its translation is CSVASGGTYNEQFF. The chain couples TRBV29-1 to TRBJ2-1; 11 bases map to TRBD2. Germline V CDR1 and CDR2: SQVTM, ANQGSEA. Unmatched junction bases numbered 1, after V lost 4 bases and J lost 2 bases. The CDR3 is made up of 14 amino acids.

The table lists this clonotype with a few counts. This CDR3 reads CASSPDSLGETQYF. The CDR3 coding sequence is TGTGCCAGCAGCCCGGACAGCCTGGGAGAGACCCAGTACTTC. The rearrangement uses TRBV28 and TRBJ2-5; tentative D call: TRBD1 (6 bases). The CDR3 is 14 residues long. V was shortened by 6 bases and J by 4 bases, with 15 bases between the two germline ends. The germline V gene encodes CDR1 MDHEN and CDR2 SYDVKM.

This clonotype was recorded a few times. The chain carries TRBV29-1 and TRBJ2-7; D tentatively reads TRBD1 or TRBD2 (5 bases each). This CDR3 comprises 14 residues. CDR1 and CDR2 (germline): SQVTM, ANQGSEA. V was trimmed by 3 bases and J by 0 bases, leaving 12 bases between them. The CDR3 sequence is CSVDGDEFSYEQYF. The CDR3 coding sequence is TGCAGCGTTGATGGGGACGAGTTCTCCTACGAGCAGTACTTC.

Ten or more counts support this clonotype. The V gene is TRBV10-3, the J gene TRBJ2-1, with 9 nucleotides matching TRBD2. From germline, CDR1 is ENHRY and CDR2 SYGVKD. CDR3 size: 15 residues. Unmatched junction bases numbered 7, after V lost 3 bases and J lost 7 bases. The CDR3 DNA reads TGTGCCATCAGTGATAGCGGGAGTCAGGGAAATGAGCAGTTCTTC. Amino acid sequence: CAISDSGSQGNEQFF.

This clonotype was seen only a few times. J is TRBJ2-1 and V is TRBV4-2; 7 nucleotides agree with TRBD1. This CDR3 contains 17 residues. CDR1 LGHNA and CDR2 YNFKEQ come from the germline V gene. V lost 3 bases to trimming and J lost 3 bases; unmatched junction nucleotides: 11. The CDR3 spells CASSHPLEGADYNEQFF. The CDR3 coding sequence is TGTGCCAGCAGCCATCCACTCGAGGGGGCCGACTACAATGAGCAGTTCTTC.

This clonotype was seen a handful of times. The chain employs TRBV4-1 and TRBJ2-5, with D uncertain. Germline V gene sequence: CDR1 MGHRA, CDR2 YSYEKL. Trimming took off 2 bases at V and 4 bases at J, with 11 bases between the two ends. The CDR3 contains 14 residues. CDR3 DNA: TGCGCCAGCAGCCAAACAACCCACCGAGAGACCCAGTACTTC. Protein: CASSQTTHRETQYF.

This clonotype occurred once. In DNA, the CDR3 is TGTGCCAGCAGCCCCGGGCCCCGCTCTGGGGCCAACGTCCTGACTTTC. Protein: CASSPGPRSGANVLTF. V is TRBV11-2 and J is TRBJ2-6, with unresolved D. This CDR3 region has 16 residues. Germline values: CDR1 SGHAT, CDR2 FQNNGV. Between the trimmed V and J ends, which lost 5 bases and 0 bases, there was a span of 11 bases. Combining the CDR3 with reference TRBV11-2 and TRBJ2-6 gives the whole variable domain EAGVAQSPRYKIIEKRQSVAFWCNPISGHATLYWYQQILGQGPKLLIQFQNNGVVDDSQLPKDRFSAERLKGVDSTLKIQPAKLEDSAVYLCASSPGPRSGANVLTFGAGSRLTVL.

In its sample, this clonotype was seen a few times. The chain recombines TRBV20-1 with TRBJ2-7; 11 bases map to TRBD1. Trimming at V came to 2 bases and at J to 2 bases, leaving 14 bases not matched to a gene. CDR3 size: 18 residues. Germline lookup yields CDR1 DFQATT and CDR2 SNEGSKA (reference sequence). CDR3 coding DNA: TGCAGTGCTAGATCGATCCCCCCGGGGACAGGGGGGGCCTACGAGCAGTACTTC. Its protein product is CSARSIPPGTGGAYEQYF.

The J gene is TRBJ1-3, the V gene TRBV6-2 or TRBV6-3; D ambiguous. CDR1 is MNHEY and CDR2 is SVGEGT in the germline V gene. The V and J ends lost 0 bases and 1 base respectively, with 10 bases between them. This CDR3 spans 16 amino acids. The CDR3 spells CASSYSGWWSGNTIYF. As DNA, the CDR3 is TGTGCCAGCAGTTACTCGGGCTGGTGGTCTGGAAACACCATATATTTT.